The clone carrying this TCR beta chain was counted many times. The data are from a study of tumor-infiltrating lymphocytes in oesophageal squamous cell carcinoma. TCRdb fed the PCR reads into MiXCR, producing one record per CDR3 protein. The data show 15,000 or so distinct CDR3 sequences, about 51% seen once. The CDR3 has 13 residues. Trimming pared 3 bases from V and 0 bases from J, leaving 6 bases between. Looked up from germline, CDR1 is SGHAT and CDR2 is FQNNGV. The sequence came from a female donor with esophageal squamous cell carcinoma. Sequencing was carried out using normal esophageal tissue next to the tumor. The V call is TRBV11-2, the J call TRBJ2-7, with a tentative D call TRBD2 (6 bases). The CDR3 DNA follows: TGTGCCAGCAGCTTTAGCGGCTCCTACGAGCAGTACTTC. It translates to CASSFSGSYEQYF.